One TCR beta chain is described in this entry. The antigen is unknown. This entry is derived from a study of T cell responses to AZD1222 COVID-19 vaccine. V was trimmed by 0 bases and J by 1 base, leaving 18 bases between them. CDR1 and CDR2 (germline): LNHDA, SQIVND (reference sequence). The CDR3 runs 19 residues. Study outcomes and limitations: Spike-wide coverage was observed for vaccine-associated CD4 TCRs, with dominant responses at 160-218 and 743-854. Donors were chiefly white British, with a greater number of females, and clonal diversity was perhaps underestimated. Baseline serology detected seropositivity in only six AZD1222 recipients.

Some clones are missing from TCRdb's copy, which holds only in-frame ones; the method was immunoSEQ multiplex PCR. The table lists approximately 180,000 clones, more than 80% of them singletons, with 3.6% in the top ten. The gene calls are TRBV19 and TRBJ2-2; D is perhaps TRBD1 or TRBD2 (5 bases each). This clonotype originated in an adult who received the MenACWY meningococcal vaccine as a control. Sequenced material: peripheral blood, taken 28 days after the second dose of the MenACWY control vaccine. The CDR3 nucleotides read TGTGCCAGTAGTATAGAGGGGGTCGCGGGCTATATGAACACCGGGGAGCTGTTTTTT. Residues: CASSIEGVAGYMNTGELFF.